This section outlines one TCR beta chain sequence together with its context. The read terminates 3 residues ahead of where the CDR3 ends, so the germline J gene completes it. V shed 0 bases, J shed 3 bases, and the junction held 6 bases outside the gene matches. The CDR3 contains 17 residues. CDR1 MRHNA and CDR2 SNTAGT come from the germline V gene. This record comes from a study of T cells in women clearing cervical HPV infection. Assay: immunoSEQ multiplex PCR; the TCRdb copy retains only in-frame clones and omits some. The sample table includes around 19,000 clones. Material for sequencing was blood buffy coat. This TCR came from a woman between 18 and 70 years old with a cervical HPV16 infection that either progressed to CIN3+ or cleared (not recorded which). The chain links TRBV6-4 to TRBJ2-2; TRBD1 aligns across 8 bases. CDR3 sequence: CASSDSTGQGYTGELFF. The covered CDR3 bases are TGTGCCAGCAGTGACTCGACAGGACAGGGCTACACCGGGGAG.